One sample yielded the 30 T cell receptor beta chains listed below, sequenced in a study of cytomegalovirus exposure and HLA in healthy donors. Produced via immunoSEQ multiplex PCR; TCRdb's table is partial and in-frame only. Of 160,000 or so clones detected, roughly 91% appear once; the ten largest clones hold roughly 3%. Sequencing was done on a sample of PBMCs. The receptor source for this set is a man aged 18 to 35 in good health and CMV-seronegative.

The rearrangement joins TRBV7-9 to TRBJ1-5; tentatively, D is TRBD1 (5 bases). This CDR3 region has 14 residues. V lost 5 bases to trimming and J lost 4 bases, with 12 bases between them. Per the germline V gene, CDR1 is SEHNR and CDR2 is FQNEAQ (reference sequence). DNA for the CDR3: TGTGCCAGCAGCCCGCAGGGAATAAATCAGCCCCAGCATTTT. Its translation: CASSPQGINQPQHF.

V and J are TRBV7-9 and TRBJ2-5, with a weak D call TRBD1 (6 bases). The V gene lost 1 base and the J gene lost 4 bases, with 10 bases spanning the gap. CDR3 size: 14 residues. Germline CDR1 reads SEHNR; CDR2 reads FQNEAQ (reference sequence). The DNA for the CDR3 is TGTGCCAGCAGCTTAGTTCTAGGGGGAGAGACCCAGTACTTC. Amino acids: CASSLVLGGETQYF.

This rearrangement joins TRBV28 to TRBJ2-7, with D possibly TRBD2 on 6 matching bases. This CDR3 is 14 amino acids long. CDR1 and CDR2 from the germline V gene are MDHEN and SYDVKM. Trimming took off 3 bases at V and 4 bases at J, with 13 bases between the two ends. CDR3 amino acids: CASSFGGAGYEQYF. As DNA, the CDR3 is TGTGCCAGCAGTTTCGGGGGAGCTGGATACGAGCAGTACTTC.

The CDR3 reads CAWSVIEGNEKLFF. The CDR3 DNA follows: TGTGCCTGGAGTGTAATAGAGGGTAATGAAAAACTGTTTTTT. The V call is TRBV30, the J call TRBJ1-4; D remains unclear. This CDR3 region has 14 residues. CDR1 and CDR2 from the germline V gene are GTSNPN and SVGIG (reference sequence). The V gene lost 0 bases and the J gene lost 4 bases, with 9 bases spanning the gap.

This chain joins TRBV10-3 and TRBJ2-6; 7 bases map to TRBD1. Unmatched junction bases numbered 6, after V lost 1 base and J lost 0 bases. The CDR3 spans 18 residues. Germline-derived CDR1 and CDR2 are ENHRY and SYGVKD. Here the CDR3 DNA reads TGTGCCATCAGTGAGTGGGGACAGTCTTCCTCTGGGGCCAACGTCCTGACTTTC. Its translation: CAISEWGQSSSGANVLTF.

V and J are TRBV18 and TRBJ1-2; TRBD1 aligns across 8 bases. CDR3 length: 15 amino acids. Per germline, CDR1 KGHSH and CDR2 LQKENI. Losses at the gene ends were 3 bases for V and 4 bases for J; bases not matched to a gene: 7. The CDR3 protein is CASSPEQGDFYGYTF. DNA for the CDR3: TGTGCCAGCTCACCCGAACAGGGGGATTTCTATGGCTACACCTTC.

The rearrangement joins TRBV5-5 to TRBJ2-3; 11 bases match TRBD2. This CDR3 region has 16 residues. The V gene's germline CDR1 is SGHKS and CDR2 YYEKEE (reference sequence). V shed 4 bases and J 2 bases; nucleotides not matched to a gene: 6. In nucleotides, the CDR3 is TGTGCCAGCAGCCTAGGGACTAGCGGTTACACAGATACGCAGTATTTT. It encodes CASSLGTSGYTDTQYF.

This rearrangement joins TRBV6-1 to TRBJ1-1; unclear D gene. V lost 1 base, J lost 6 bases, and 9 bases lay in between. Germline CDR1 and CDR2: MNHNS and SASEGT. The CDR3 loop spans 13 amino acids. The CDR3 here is CASSEVLRAEAFF. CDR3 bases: TGTGCCAGCAGTGAAGTTCTTAGAGCTGAAGCTTTCTTT.

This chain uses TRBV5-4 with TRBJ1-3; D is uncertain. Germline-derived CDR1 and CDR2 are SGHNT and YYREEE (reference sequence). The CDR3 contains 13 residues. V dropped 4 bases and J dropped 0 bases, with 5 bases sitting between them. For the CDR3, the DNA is TGTGCCAGCAGCCCCGGCTCTGGAAACACCATATATTTT. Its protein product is CASSPGSGNTIYF.

The CDR3 DNA sequence: TGTGCCAGCAGCGAACGGGACAGGAAGACAGATACGCAGTATTTT. Translated, it gives CASSERDRKTDTQYF. The chain has TRBV28 and TRBJ2-3, with 8 bases identical to TRBD1. Germline V gives CDR1 MDHEN, CDR2 SYDVKM. The CDR3 is made up of 15 amino acids. V lost 6 bases, J lost 3 bases, and 8 bases stayed unmatched. Looking up the rest from reference TRBV28 and TRBJ2-3 gives the full variable domain: DVKVTQSSRYLVKRTGEKVFLECVQDMDHENMFWYRQDPGLGLRLIYFSYDVKMKEKGDIPEGYSVSREKKERFSLILESASTNQTSMYLCASSERDRKTDTQYFGPGTRLTVL.

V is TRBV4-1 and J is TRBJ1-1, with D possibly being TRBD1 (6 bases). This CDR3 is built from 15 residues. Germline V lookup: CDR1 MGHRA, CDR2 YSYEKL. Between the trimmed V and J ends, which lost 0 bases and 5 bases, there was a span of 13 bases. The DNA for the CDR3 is TGCGCCAGCAGCCAAGATGACAGGAGAACTACTGAAGCTTTCTTT. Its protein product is CASSQDDRRTTEAFF.

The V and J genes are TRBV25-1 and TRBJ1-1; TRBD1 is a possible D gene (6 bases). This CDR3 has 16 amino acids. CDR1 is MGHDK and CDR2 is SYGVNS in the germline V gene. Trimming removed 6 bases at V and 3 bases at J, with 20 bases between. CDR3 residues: CASSEAGGVGHTEAFF. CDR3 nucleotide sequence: TGTGCCAGCAGCGAGGCGGGGGGCGTTGGTCACACTGAAGCTTTCTTT. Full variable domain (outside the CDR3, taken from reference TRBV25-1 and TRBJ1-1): EADIYQTPRYLVIGTGKKITLECSQTMGHDKMYWYQQDPGMELHLIHYSYGVNSTEKGDLSSESTVSRIRTEHFPLTLESARPSHTSQYLCASSEAGGVGHTEAFFGQGTRLTVV.

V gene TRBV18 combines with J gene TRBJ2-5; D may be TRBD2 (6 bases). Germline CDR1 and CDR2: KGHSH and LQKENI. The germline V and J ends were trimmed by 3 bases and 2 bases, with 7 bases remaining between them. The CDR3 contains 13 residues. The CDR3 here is CASSPAGQETQYF. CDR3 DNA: TGTGCCAGCTCACCTGCGGGACAAGAGACCCAGTACTTC.

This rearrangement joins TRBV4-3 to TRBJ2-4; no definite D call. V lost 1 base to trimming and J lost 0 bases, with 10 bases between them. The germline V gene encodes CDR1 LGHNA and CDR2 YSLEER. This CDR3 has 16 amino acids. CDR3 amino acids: CASSQALLVAKNIQYF. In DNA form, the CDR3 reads TGCGCCAGCAGCCAAGCCTTATTAGTAGCCAAAAACATTCAGTACTTC.

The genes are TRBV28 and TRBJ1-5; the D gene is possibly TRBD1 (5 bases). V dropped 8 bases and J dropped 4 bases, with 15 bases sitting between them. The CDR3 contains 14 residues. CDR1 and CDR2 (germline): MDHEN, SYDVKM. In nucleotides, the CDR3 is TGTGCCAGCGGGACGGGACTCAGGAATCAGCCCCAGCATTTT. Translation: CASGTGLRNQPQHF. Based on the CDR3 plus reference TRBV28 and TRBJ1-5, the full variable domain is DVKVTQSSRYLVKRTGEKVFLECVQDMDHENMFWYRQDPGLGLRLIYFSYDVKMKEKGDIPEGYSVSREKKERFSLILESASTNQTSMYLCASGTGLRNQPQHFGDGTRLSIL.

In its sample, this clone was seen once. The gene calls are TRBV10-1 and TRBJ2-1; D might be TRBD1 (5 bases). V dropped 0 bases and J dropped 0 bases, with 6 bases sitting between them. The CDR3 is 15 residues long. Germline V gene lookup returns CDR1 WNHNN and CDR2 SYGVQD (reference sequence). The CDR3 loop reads CASSESQGSYNEQFF. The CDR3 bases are TGCGCCAGCAGTGAGTCGCAGGGCTCCTACAATGAGCAGTTCTTC.

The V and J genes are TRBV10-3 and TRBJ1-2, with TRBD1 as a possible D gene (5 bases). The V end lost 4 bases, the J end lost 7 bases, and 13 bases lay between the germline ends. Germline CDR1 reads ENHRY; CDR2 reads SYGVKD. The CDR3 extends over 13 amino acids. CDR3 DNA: TGTGCCATCAGTGTTGATATGCAGGGTGGCTACACCTTC. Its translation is CAISVDMQGGYTF.

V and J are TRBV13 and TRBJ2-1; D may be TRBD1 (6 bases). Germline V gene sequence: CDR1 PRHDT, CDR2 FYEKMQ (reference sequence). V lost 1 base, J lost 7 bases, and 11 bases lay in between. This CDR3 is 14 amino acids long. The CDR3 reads CASSLEGQPNEQFF. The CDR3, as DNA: TGTGCCAGCAGCTTAGAAGGACAGCCAAATGAGCAGTTCTTC.

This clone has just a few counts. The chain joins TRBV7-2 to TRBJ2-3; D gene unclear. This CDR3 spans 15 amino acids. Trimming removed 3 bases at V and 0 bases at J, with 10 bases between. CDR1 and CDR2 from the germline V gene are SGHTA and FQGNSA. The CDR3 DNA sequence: TGTGCCAGCAGCTTTGTACGCGAGAGCACAGATACGCAGTATTTT. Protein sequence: CASSFVRESTDTQYF.

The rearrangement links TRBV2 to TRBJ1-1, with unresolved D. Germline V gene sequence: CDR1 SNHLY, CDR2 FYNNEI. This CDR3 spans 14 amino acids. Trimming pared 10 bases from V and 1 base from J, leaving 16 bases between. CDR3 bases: TGTGCCACTACCCCGGGGTCAGGGAACACTGAAGCTTTCTTT. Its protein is CATTPGSGNTEAFF.

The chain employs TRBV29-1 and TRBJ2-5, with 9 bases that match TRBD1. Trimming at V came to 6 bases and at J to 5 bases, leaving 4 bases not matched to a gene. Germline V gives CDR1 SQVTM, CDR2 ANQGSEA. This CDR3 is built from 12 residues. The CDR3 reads CSVVGQGETQYF. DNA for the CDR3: TGCAGCGTAGTGGGACAGGGCGAGACCCAGTACTTC.

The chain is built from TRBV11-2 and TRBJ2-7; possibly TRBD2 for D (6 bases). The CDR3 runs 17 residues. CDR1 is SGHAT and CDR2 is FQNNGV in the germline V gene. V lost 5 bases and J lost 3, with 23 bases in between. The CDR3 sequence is CASSRDFLASLSYEQYF. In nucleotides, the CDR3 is TGTGCCAGCAGCCGGGACTTTTTAGCGTCTTTAAGCTACGAGCAGTACTTC.

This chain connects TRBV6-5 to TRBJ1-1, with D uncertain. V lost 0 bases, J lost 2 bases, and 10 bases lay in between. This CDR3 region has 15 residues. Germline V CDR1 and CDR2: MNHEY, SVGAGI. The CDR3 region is CASSYSWQKNTEAFF. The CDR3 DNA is TGTGCCAGCAGTTACTCCTGGCAGAAAAACACTGAAGCTTTCTTT.

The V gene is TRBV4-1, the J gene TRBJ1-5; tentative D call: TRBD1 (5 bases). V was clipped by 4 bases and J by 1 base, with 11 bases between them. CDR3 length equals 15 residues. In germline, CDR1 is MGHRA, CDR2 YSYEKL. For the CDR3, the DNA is TGCGCCAGCAGCCCTTCGGACACGAGCAATCAGCCCCAGCATTTT. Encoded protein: CASSPSDTSNQPQHF.

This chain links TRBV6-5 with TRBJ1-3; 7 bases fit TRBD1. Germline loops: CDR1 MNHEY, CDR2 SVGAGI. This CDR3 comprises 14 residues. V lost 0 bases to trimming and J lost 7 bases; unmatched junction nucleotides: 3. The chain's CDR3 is CASSYSTGSNTIYF. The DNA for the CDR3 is TGTGCCAGCAGTTACTCGACAGGGTCGAACACCATATATTTT.

CDR3 sequence (DNA): TGTGCCAGCAGTGATAGACAGCCCGACACCGGGGAGCTGTTTTTT. This gives the protein CASSDRQPDTGELFF. V and J are TRBV2 and TRBJ2-2; TRBD1 might be the D (5 bases). The V gene's germline CDR1 is SNHLY and CDR2 FYNNEI. This CDR3 has 15 amino acids. With 3 bases removed from V and 3 bases from J, the gap between germline ends came to 11 bases.

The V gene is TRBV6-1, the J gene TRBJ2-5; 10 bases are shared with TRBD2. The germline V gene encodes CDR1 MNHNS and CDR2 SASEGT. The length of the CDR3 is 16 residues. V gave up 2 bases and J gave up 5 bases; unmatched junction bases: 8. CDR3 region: CASSEKSSGGGETQYF. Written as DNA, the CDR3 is TGTGCCAGCAGTGAAAAGTCTAGCGGGGGCGGGGAGACCCAGTACTTC.

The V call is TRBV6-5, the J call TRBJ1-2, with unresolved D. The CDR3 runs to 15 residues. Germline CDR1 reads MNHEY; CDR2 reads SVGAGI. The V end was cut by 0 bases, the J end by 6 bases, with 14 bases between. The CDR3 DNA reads TGTGCCAGCAGTTACTCGGAAGAGGGTGGGGATGGCTACACCTTC. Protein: CASSYSEEGGDGYTF.

CDR3 nucleotide sequence: TGTGCCAGCTCACCTCCGCTAGCGCGCTCCTACAATGAGCAGTTCTTC. The encoded protein is CASSPPLARSYNEQFF. The chain employs TRBV18 and TRBJ2-1, with TRBD2 as a possible D gene (6 bases). Trimming took off 3 bases at V and 0 bases at J, with 12 bases between the two ends. Germline CDR1 is KGHSH and CDR2 is LQKENI. The CDR3 length is 16 residues.

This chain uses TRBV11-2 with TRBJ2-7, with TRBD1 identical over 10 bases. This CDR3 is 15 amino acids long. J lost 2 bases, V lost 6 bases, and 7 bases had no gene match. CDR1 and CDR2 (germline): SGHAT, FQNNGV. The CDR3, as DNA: TGTGCCAGCAGGGGAGGGACAGGGGCGACCTACGAGCAGTACGTC. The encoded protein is CASRGGTGATYEQYV.